These 32 T cell receptor beta chains share one sample of origin, sequenced in a study of blood T cell repertoires in COVID-19. The method was immunoSEQ multiplex PCR; TCRdb's version includes in-frame clones alone and lacks a portion of them. The sample has approximately 80,000 clones, about 82% seen once. Sequencing was performed on peripheral blood. The source is a man between 50 and 59 years old with COVID-19, enrolled during active disease.

The chain combines TRBV14 with TRBJ2-7; 10 positions agree with TRBD1. V shed 4 bases, J shed 7 bases, and the junction held 7 bases outside the gene matches. This CDR3 region has 14 residues. Germline V gives CDR1 SGHDN, CDR2 FVKESK. In DNA form, the CDR3 reads TGTGCCAGCAGCCGGGACAGGGGATTGAGGGAGCAGTACTTC. Its protein product is CASSRDRGLREQYF.

The rearrangement links TRBV6-5 to TRBJ1-1; TRBD1 agrees at 10 bases. CDR1 is MNHEY, CDR2 SVGAGI, per germline. V was pared by 7 bases and J by 5 bases, with 10 bases of the junction left unmatched. The CDR3 is made up of 15 amino acids. The CDR3 DNA reads TGTGCCAGCACCCACCCGGGACAGGGGTATACTGAAGCTTTCTTT. Protein: CASTHPGQGYTEAFF.

The genes are TRBV28 and TRBJ1-2; D is unclear. The CDR3 covers 13 residues. Germline CDR1 reads MDHEN; CDR2 reads SYDVKM. V was cut by 8 bases and J by 7 bases, with 17 bases left in between. The CDR3 DNA sequence: TGTGCCAGCCATGGAGAGGGTTTGGTTGGCTACACCTTC. Translating gives CASHGEGLVGYTF.

This rearrangement joins TRBV18 to TRBJ2-1, with D possibly matching TRBD1 (5 bases). CDR1 and CDR2 from the germline V gene are KGHSH and LQKENI. This CDR3 comprises 14 residues. Trimming removed 2 bases at V and 4 bases at J, with 9 bases between. This CDR3 reads CASSPGQGYNEQFF. Here the CDR3 DNA reads TGTGCCAGCTCACCAGGGCAGGGTTACAATGAGCAGTTCTTC. Filled out from reference TRBV18 and TRBJ2-1, the complete variable domain reads NAGVMQNPRHLVRRRGQEARLRCSPMKGHSHVYWYRQLPEEGLKFMVYLQKENIIDESGMPKERFSAEFPKEGPSILRIQQVVRGDSAAYFCASSPGQGYNEQFFGPGTRLTVL.

The chain employs TRBV5-1 and TRBJ2-3; no definite D call. CDR3 length: 14 residues. Germline CDR1 SGHRS, CDR2 YFSETQ. V gave up 0 bases and J gave up 6 bases, with 11 bases separating them. The CDR3 reads CASSLGDTWDTQYF. The CDR3 DNA is TGCGCCAGCAGCTTGGGAGACACATGGGATACGCAGTATTTT.

The chain joins TRBV28 to TRBJ2-7; possible D gene TRBD2, 6 bases. Trimming removed 5 bases at V and 3 bases at J, with 11 bases between. Germline CDR1 and CDR2: MDHEN and SYDVKM. The CDR3 runs to 13 residues. CDR3 in amino acids: CASSRGAIYEQYF. The CDR3 DNA reads as TGTGCCAGCAGTCGCGGGGCTATCTACGAGCAGTACTTC.

The V gene is TRBV5-5, the J gene TRBJ2-3, with D possibly TRBD1 on 6 matching bases. The V gene's germline CDR1 is SGHKS and CDR2 YYEKEE (reference sequence). V lost 2 bases to trimming and J lost 3 bases, with 10 bases between them. CDR3 size: 14 residues. The CDR3 here is CASSLDRFTDTQYF. As DNA, the CDR3 is TGTGCCAGCAGCTTAGACAGGTTTACAGATACGCAGTATTTT.

The V gene is TRBV19, the J gene TRBJ2-7; D uncertain. There are 15 residues in the CDR3. Germline values: CDR1 LNHDA, CDR2 SQIVND (reference sequence). Deletions cut 5 bases from V and 1 base from J, with 15 bases between. CDR3 nucleotides: TGTGCCAGTAGTTCAAAGAGAGGCAGTTCCTACGAGCAGTACTTC. This gives the protein CASSSKRGSSYEQYF.

The chain carries TRBV11-2 and TRBJ2-3; 7 nucleotides match TRBD2. The length of the CDR3 is 15 residues. The V segment lost 0 bases and the J segment 4 bases; nucleotides outside the gene matches: 4. The germline CDR1 and CDR2 sequences are SGHAT and FQNNGV. CDR3 in DNA: TGTGCCAGCAGCTTAGAAGGCGCGGGAGCAGATACGCAGTATTTT. Translation gives CASSLEGAGADTQYF.

The chain links TRBV5-4 to TRBJ2-1; TRBD2 matches at 11 bases. The V gene's germline CDR1 is SGHNT and CDR2 YYREEE (reference sequence). This CDR3 is built from 15 residues. Germline trimming cut 5 bases from V and 8 bases from J; bases unmatched to any gene: 9. In DNA form, the CDR3 reads TGTGCCAGCAGTTTAGGACTAGCGGGTGGGGATGAGCAGTTCTTC. Encoded protein: CASSLGLAGGDEQFF.

Only one count was recorded for this clone. The chain is built from TRBV30 and TRBJ2-5; 8 bases align to TRBD1. J was trimmed by 4 bases and V by 5 bases; bases with no gene match: 9. CDR3 size: 14 residues. Germline loops: CDR1 GTSNPN, CDR2 SVGIG (reference sequence). The CDR3 DNA follows: TGTGCCTGGGGGTCAGGGGGCGCGGGAGAGACCCAGTACTTC. Amino acid sequence: CAWGSGGAGETQYF.

V usage is TRBV24-1 and J usage is TRBJ2-1; 10 bases align to TRBD1. V lost 9 bases and J lost 10; bases outside the gene matches: 11. In germline, CDR1 is KGHDR, CDR2 SFDVKD. CDR3 length equals 14 residues. CDR3 in amino acids: CATSGQGKLQEQFF. The CDR3 region has the DNA TGTGCCACCTCGGGACAGGGGAAGTTGCAAGAGCAGTTCTTC.

V gene TRBV2 combines with J gene TRBJ2-7; 12 bases line up with TRBD2. The CDR3 consists of 13 residues. The junction had 3 bases not matched to a gene; V was cut back by 10 bases and J by 2 bases. CDR1 and CDR2 from the germline V gene are SNHLY and FYNNEI. CDR3 loop: CAIRTSGTYEQYF. As DNA, the CDR3 is TGTGCCATCAGGACTAGCGGGACCTACGAGCAGTACTTC.

The chain joins TRBV4-3 to TRBJ1-4; D gene uncertain. Trimming took off 1 base at V and 2 bases at J, with 8 bases between the two ends. The length of the CDR3 is 15 residues. Per the germline V gene, CDR1 is LGHNA and CDR2 is YSLEER. CDR3 loop: CASSQVRETNEKLFF. DNA for the CDR3: TGCGCCAGCAGCCAAGTCCGGGAGACTAATGAAAAACTGTTTTTT.

V gene TRBV6-5 combines with J gene TRBJ1-2; 9 bases line up with TRBD1. After removal of 0 bases from V and 7 bases from J, the junction contained 9 bases not matched to a gene. This CDR3 contains 16 residues. From germline, CDR1 is MNHEY and CDR2 SVGAGI. DNA for the CDR3: TGTGCCAGCAGTTACTCATTTACAGGGGGCGAGGGTGGCTACACCTTC. Translation: CASSYSFTGGEGGYTF.

J is TRBJ2-5 and V is TRBV9; TRBD2 is a possible D gene (6 bases). The CDR3 totals 14 residues. Germline V CDR1 and CDR2: SGDLS, YYNGEE. Trimming shortened V by 0 bases and J by 5 bases, and 11 bases separated the two germline ends. DNA for the CDR3: TGTGCCAGCAGCGTAGCGGGGGTCGGGGAGACCCAGTACTTC. This gives the protein CASSVAGVGETQYF.

This chain links TRBV6-2 or TRBV6-3 with TRBJ1-5; D gene ambiguous. This CDR3 region has 12 residues. Germline V gene data show CDR1 as MNHEY and CDR2 as SVGEGT. The V end was cut by 5 bases, the J end by 9 bases, with 11 bases between. The CDR3 spells CASSQAVLPQHF. The CDR3 DNA follows: TGTGCCAGCAGTCAGGCCGTACTGCCCCAGCATTTT.

The V gene is TRBV6-1, the J gene TRBJ2-1, with D unclear. V lost 0 bases and J lost 8, with 8 bases in between. Per the germline V gene, CDR1 is MNHNS and CDR2 is SASEGT. This CDR3 comprises 13 residues. CDR3 loop: CASSEALGYEQFF. The CDR3 coding sequence is TGTGCCAGCAGTGAAGCTTTGGGCTATGAGCAGTTCTTC.

V gene TRBV7-9 combines with J gene TRBJ2-2; no firm D call. The CDR3 contains 14 residues. Germline V CDR1 and CDR2: SEHNR, FQNEAQ (reference sequence). Trimming cost V 2 bases and J 4 bases, with 8 bases left between them. The CDR3 nucleotides read TGTGCCAGCAGCTTATTTGGCCTCACCGGGGAGCTGTTTTTT. Translating it yields CASSLFGLTGELFF. Drawing the rest from reference TRBV7-9 and TRBJ2-2, the complete variable domain is DTGVSQNPRHKITKRGQNVTFRCDPISEHNRLYWYRQTLGQGPEFLTYFQNEAQLEKSRLLSDRFSAERPKGSFSTLEIQRTEQGDSAMYLCASSLFGLTGELFFGEGSRLTVL.

This clone was counted a few times. The chain joins TRBV6-5 to TRBJ1-2; 7 bases line up with TRBD1. V dropped 4 bases and J dropped 8; count of bases not matched to a gene: 4. The CDR3 spans 12 residues. Germline lookup yields CDR1 MNHEY and CDR2 SVGAGI. In nucleotides, the CDR3 is TGTGCCAGCAGTTTGACAGGGACGGGCTACACCTTC. The encoded protein is CASSLTGTGYTF.

This chain connects TRBV30 to TRBJ2-7; 9 nucleotides align to TRBD1. The CDR3 runs 12 residues. From germline, CDR1 is GTSNPN and CDR2 SVGIG (reference sequence). V lost 5 bases and J lost 9; bases outside the gene matches: 8. CDR3 bases: TGTGCCTGGTCTCTACAGGGGGCTTTGCAGTACTTC. Translating it yields CAWSLQGALQYF.

The chain is built from TRBV7-9 and TRBJ1-1; 9 nucleotides line up with TRBD1. The CDR3 contains 14 residues. Trimming cost V 3 bases and J 1 base; bases outside gene matches: 0. Germline V gene data show CDR1 as SEHNR and CDR2 as FQNEAQ (reference sequence). The CDR3 DNA follows: TGTGCCAGCAGCTTGGACAGGGGGAACACTGAAGCTTTCTTT. This codes for CASSLDRGNTEAFF.

This sequence joins TRBV19 and TRBJ1-1, with 8 positions matching TRBD1. The CDR3 is made up of 15 amino acids. Per the germline V gene, CDR1 is LNHDA and CDR2 is SQIVND (reference sequence). J gave up 4 bases and V 4 bases, and 8 bases lay outside the gene matches. The DNA of the CDR3 is TGTGCCAGTAGTAACCCCGGACAGGGCAGCACTGAAGCTTTCTTT. It translates to CASSNPGQGSTEAFF.

The chain combines TRBV3-1 (or the pseudogene TRBV3-2) with TRBJ2-1; 7 nucleotides match TRBD2. Germline assignment: CDR1 LGHDT and CDR2 YNNKEL (reference sequence). The CDR3 spans 15 residues. J was trimmed by 4 bases and V by 5 bases; bases with no gene match: 8. As DNA, the CDR3 is TGTGCCAGCAGCAACCGGGGGAGGGAGTACAATGAGCAGTTCTTC. Encoded protein: CASSNRGREYNEQFF.

J is TRBJ2-1 and V is TRBV27; 11 bases line up with TRBD1. V was clipped by 6 bases and J by 4 bases; unmatched bases: 5. Germline V gene sequence: CDR1 MNHEY, CDR2 SMNVEV (reference sequence). The CDR3 runs to 15 residues. CDR3 in amino acids: CASRMDRGPYNEQFF. CDR3 DNA sequence: TGTGCCAGCAGAATGGACAGGGGGCCATACAATGAGCAGTTCTTC.

This clone was found a few times. This chain uses TRBV5-8 with TRBJ2-7; the D is unclear. With 2 bases removed from V and 6 bases from J, the gap between germline ends came to 12 bases. The CDR3 totals 13 residues. CDR1 and CDR2 from the germline V gene are SGHTS and YDEGEE. CDR3 residues: CASSFLFTSEQYF. The CDR3 DNA follows: TGTGCCAGCAGCTTTCTTTTTACTTCCGAGCAGTACTTC.

The chain has TRBV5-1 and TRBJ2-7, with 8 bases lining up with TRBD1. Germline V lookup: CDR1 SGHRS, CDR2 YFSETQ. The V gene end was trimmed by 4 bases and the J gene end by 5 bases; junction bases not matched to a gene: 8. The CDR3 runs 14 residues. The CDR3 is CASSLQGVPDEQYF. Written as DNA, the CDR3 is TGCGCCAGCAGCCTACAGGGGGTCCCCGACGAGCAGTACTTC.

J is TRBJ1-1 and V is TRBV12-3 or TRBV12-4; D may be TRBD1 (5 bases). This CDR3 spans 13 amino acids. V shed 9 bases and J shed 6 bases, with 17 bases lying between them. The CDR3 nucleotides read TGTGCCAGTGCTCAGGGCGATCGACCTGAAGCTTTCTTT. It is translated as CASAQGDRPEAFF.

The chain uses TRBV19 and TRBJ1-5; D might be TRBD1 (6 bases). The V end was cut by 6 bases, the J end by 3 bases, with 15 bases between. CDR1 and CDR2 (germline): LNHDA, SQIVND (reference sequence). This CDR3 is built from 15 residues. The CDR3 DNA follows: TGTGCCAGTAGCGTAGTGTCAGGGGTCAATCAGCCCCAGCATTTT. Protein product: CASSVVSGVNQPQHF.

The rearrangement links TRBV5-1 to TRBJ2-3, with 8 bases that match TRBD2. Germline trimming cut 4 bases from V and 3 bases from J; bases unmatched to any gene: 10. Germline loops: CDR1 SGHRS, CDR2 YFSETQ. The length of the CDR3 is 16 residues. The CDR3 region has the DNA TGCGCCAGCAGCGGGGGACTAGTGGGAGCAACAGATACGCAGTATTTT. Residues: CASSGGLVGATDTQYF.

This clone was detected only once. J is TRBJ2-7 and V is TRBV20-1; 7 bases align to TRBD1. CDR1 and CDR2 (germline): DFQATT, SNEGSKA (reference sequence). The CDR3 runs to 11 residues. DNA of the CDR3: TGCAGAGCGACAGGGAACCACGAGCAGTACTTC. Encoded protein: CRATGNHEQYF.

The V gene is TRBV9, the J gene TRBJ1-1; 9 bases match TRBD1. The CDR3 is 16 amino acids. Germline V lookup: CDR1 SGDLS, CDR2 YYNGEE. The trim removed 4 bases at V and 0 bases at J, leaving 7 bases unmatched. The CDR3 loop is CASSPRQGGLNTEAFF. CDR3 coding DNA: TGTGCCAGCAGCCCCCGACAGGGGGGATTGAACACTGAAGCTTTCTTT.